The source of this T cell receptor (beta chain) is a study of human T cells and chemical hapten exposure. MiXCR, run by TCRdb on the RACE reads, gives a single entry per CDR3 protein. The sample has some 100,000 distinct CDR3 sequences; about a tenth are singletons. In this sample, this clonotype turned up many times. As for time point: patch test 2, 6 weeks after DPC sensitization. Described treatment: therapeutic diphenylcyclopropenone sensitization with weekly scalp DPC. Participating donors were patients with alopecia, aged 18 to 70 years, considered appropriate candidates for DPC. The CDR3 consists of 12 residues. V was pared by 5 bases and J by 7 bases, with 8 bases between. Germline lookup yields CDR1 SEHNR and CDR2 FQNEAQ (reference sequence).

The TCR sequence derives from a woman in her forties with alopecia areata. Some clones in this sample may be carry-over from other donors' samples. The chain combines TRBV7-9 with TRBJ2-2; TRBD1 is a possible D gene (5 bases). The sequenced sample was whole blood, obtained in connection with sensitization to the hapten diphenylcyclopropenone (DPC). The CDR3 is CASSRGNGELFF. The CDR3 bases are TGTGCCAGCAGCAGGGGTAACGGGGAGCTGTTTTTT.